This T cell receptor beta chain was recovered during a study of cytomegalovirus exposure and HLA in healthy donors. Study-level findings and limits: Researchers counted roughly 150 TCR beta chains as cytomegalovirus-associated. HLA alleles were associated with some 17,000 TCR beta sequences in a later analysis at 0.05 false discovery rate.

The CDR3 has 14 residues. CDR1 and CDR2 (germline): SGHRS, YFSETQ. The ends were cut back, 3 bases at V and 2 bases at J, with 9 bases in the middle. For this clone: Its antigen remains unidentified.

PCR amplification relied on 60 Vbeta primers (plus 13 Jbeta primers). Using immunoSEQ multiplex PCR, the repertoire was profiled, and TCRdb retains in-frame clones only, with some absent. The data hold roughly 100,000 clones, with over 65% observed a single time. Though probably carrying unrecorded immune exposures, donors were nominally healthy at sampling. The TCR comes from a man aged 45 to 65 in good health and CMV-seronegative. The chain joins TRBV5-1 to TRBJ2-1; D perhaps matches TRBD1 (5 bases). Source material: PBMCs. The CDR3 protein is CASSSQDTYNEQFF. The CDR3 DNA sequence: TGCGCCAGCAGCTCACAGGACACCTACAATGAGCAGTTCTTC.